These 3 T cell receptor beta chains were all obtained from the same sample, sequenced in a study of OX40 agonist ivuxolimab in advanced cancers. Method: immunoSEQ multiplex PCR; TCRdb's copy keeps in-frame clones and lacks some. This table holds tens of thousands of clones, roughly four fifths found once. The material was CD4+ or CD8+ T cells sorted from blood, obtained in a trial of the OX40 agonist ivuxolimab. These receptors came from an adult with an advanced solid tumor such as melanoma, head and neck, liver or kidney cancer.

The chain is built from TRBV6-5 and TRBJ2-7; tentatively, D is TRBD2 (5 bases). Germline lookup yields CDR1 MNHEY and CDR2 SVGAGI. The CDR3 is 11 residues long. CDR3 in DNA: TGTGCGGTGGGGAGACCCTACGAGCAGTACTTC. Protein product: CAVGRPYEQYF.

The genes are TRBV6-5 and TRBJ2-3; TRBD1 might be the D (6 bases). The germline gives CDR1 MNHEY, CDR2 SVGAGI. This CDR3 has 15 residues. Trimming took off 7 bases at V and 4 bases at J, with 18 bases between the two ends. CDR3 nucleotide sequence: TGTGCCAGCAAGTTACCAGGGGCTCAAGCAGATACGCAGTATTTT. It encodes CASKLPGAQADTQYF.

This sequence joins TRBV2 and TRBJ1-2; D remains unclear. The CDR3 has 13 residues. CDR1 is SNHLY, CDR2 FYNNEI, per germline. The V end lost 1 base, the J end lost 1 base, and 4 bases lay between the germline ends. The CDR3 sequence is CASSEGVNYGYTF. As DNA, the CDR3 is TGTGCCAGCAGTGAAGGTGTTAACTATGGCTACACCTTC.